This T cell receptor beta chain was sequenced during a study of cytomegalovirus exposure and HLA in healthy donors (dated by TCRdb to 2017 to 2019). For context, the study as a whole: According to a later analysis, the 120 or so validation repertoires were produced on the same platform as the 700 or so repertoires of the first cohort. A separate validation cohort of more than 100 different subjects was used in addition to the roughly 700-subject first cohort. The study aimed to test whether cataloging public T cell receptors could reveal signatures of past pathogen exposure. High-throughput TCR immunosequencing, statistical association of individual TCRs with disease status, and machine learning were combined to predict cytomegalovirus infection status.

Taken from cysteine to phenylalanine, the CDR3 has 14 residues. Only the CDR3 DNA stays, 42 bases, in frame from base 1. Looking up the germline V gene (reference sequence) yields CDR1 SGHAT and CDR2 FQDESV. V is cut back by 5 bases and J by 6 bases, with 10 bases in the junction unmatched. Overall results and qualifications from the work: A few of the identified cytomegalovirus-associated TCR beta chains were confirmed in vitro to be specific for cytomegalovirus antigens. The authors suggested that the approach could potentially be generalized to other disease states and immunological phenotypes. All 120 or so repertoires were used to score co-occurrence in the validation cohort in a later analysis, because that analysis had no HLA typing for the cohort. Most TCR sequences were seen in very few donors, while some public TCRs were found in many individuals. In both the original and validation cohorts, the classifier was reported to diagnose cytomegalovirus status with high specificity and sensitivity. A later analysis found that TCRs clustered in the first cohort also tended to co-occur in the 120 validation repertoires, with 94% of cluster scores above 0. In the study, approximately 160 TCR beta chains were listed as associated with cytomegalovirus.

A single count supports this clone. No cognate antigen has been identified for it. Nothing much larger sits one base from this clone, and base qualities are not available. Separate from the roughly 700-subject first cohort, the validation cohort of roughly 110 subjects was the group to which the donors belonged. The library came from the immunoSEQ multiplex PCR assay. The paper's processing steps were these. To diagnose cytomegalovirus status from the catalog of TCR beta chain sequences, a statistical classification framework was built. TCRdb carries this immuneACCESS record with in-frame sequences only. Its versions omit some clonotypes, under half of them owing to an unresolved V gene in the studies checked, with the rest unexplained. The V and J calls and the clone size are those of that table, but D and trimming were determined from the DNA. This sample has roughly 140,000 clones in its table, and 85% to 90% of those were observed once. The top ten hold around 3.2% of the sample.

This TCR came from a woman aged 18-35 years in good health and CMV-seropositive. This receptor chain uses TRBV11-1 and TRBJ2-7, with 7 bases aligning to TRBD1. Sequencing input: PBMCs. The sequenced DNA is TGTGCCAGCAGCCTTGGGACAGCCGACGGCGAGCAGTACTTC. Its protein product is CASSLGTADGEQYF.